A single sample is the source of the 22 T cell receptor beta chains below, sequenced in a study of TIL therapy for anti-PD-1-resistant metastatic lung cancer. As to time point: pre-treatment sample, taken before nivolumab and TIL therapy. The libraries were made with immunoSEQ v3. The repertoire was sequenced with immunoSEQ multiplex PCR; TCRdb's copy has only in-frame clones and lacks some. This sample carries tens of thousands of clones, roughly 85% of them seen once, and the ten largest clones take about 5%. This specimen consisted of blood, obtained at baseline. Receptors originate from a person aged 25-85 years with non-small cell lung cancer.

The chain is built from TRBV7-2 and TRBJ1-1; perhaps TRBD1 as D (6 bases). Germline lookup yields CDR1 SGHTA and CDR2 FQGNSA. The CDR3 has 16 residues. The V gene lost 0 bases and the J gene lost 1 base, with 12 bases spanning the gap. The CDR3 loop reads CASSLAADRRNTEAFF. The CDR3 DNA is TGTGCCAGCAGCTTAGCGGCCGACAGGAGGAACACTGAAGCTTTCTTT.

The gene calls are TRBV10-3 and TRBJ1-2; 8 positions agree with TRBD1. This CDR3 has 16 amino acids. Trimming took 2 bases from V and 8 from J; bases not matched to a gene: 13. Germline V gives CDR1 ENHRY, CDR2 SYGVKD. The CDR3 DNA is TGTGCCATCAGTGAGCTTATGGACAGGGTGTCGGAAGGCTACACCTTC. Protein sequence: CAISELMDRVSEGYTF.

The V call is TRBV14, the J call TRBJ1-3; TRBD1 might be the D (5 bases). The CDR3 spans 15 residues. Between the trimmed V and J ends, which lost 0 bases and 2 bases, there was a span of 8 bases. Germline V CDR1 and CDR2: SGHDN, FVKESK. In DNA, the CDR3 is TGTGCCAGCAGCCAAGATCTGGGACCTGGAAACACCATATATTTT. Amino acids: CASSQDLGPGNTIYF.

The rearrangement joins TRBV2 to TRBJ2-1; 10 nucleotides agree with TRBD2. V dropped 2 bases and J dropped 8; count of bases not matched to a gene: 12. Germline loops: CDR1 SNHLY, CDR2 FYNNEI. The CDR3 has 17 amino acids. The CDR3 DNA is TGTGCCAGCAGTGAATGGGTTAGGTCTAGCGGGAGTTATGAGCAGTTCTTC. The encoded protein is CASSEWVRSSGSYEQFF.

The chain has TRBV20-1 and TRBJ1-3; 8 nucleotides match TRBD1. CDR3 length equals 14 residues. Trimming removed 3 bases from V and 2 bases from J; junction bases left unmatched: 3. Germline CDR1 reads DFQATT; CDR2 reads SNEGSKA (reference sequence). CDR3 in DNA: TGCAGTGCTAGTAAGACAGGGGCTGGAAACACCATATATTTT. Amino acids: CSASKTGAGNTIYF.

This rearrangement joins TRBV30 to TRBJ2-1, with no clear D. The V end was cut by 3 bases, the J end by 9 bases, with 15 bases between. Germline loops: CDR1 GTSNPN, CDR2 SVGIG (reference sequence). This CDR3 is built from 13 residues. Here the CDR3 reads CAWRYGPRGEQFF. CDR3 nucleotides: TGTGCCTGGAGGTATGGCCCCCGCGGTGAGCAGTTCTTC.

This clone occurred once. The chain couples TRBV6-2 or TRBV6-3 to TRBJ2-6; the D gene is possibly TRBD2 (5 bases). CDR1 is MNHEY and CDR2 is SVGEGT in the germline V gene. The CDR3 totals 15 residues. The V end was cut by 4 bases, the J end by 0 bases, with 7 bases between. The CDR3: CASSSGGSGANVLTF. The CDR3 coding sequence is TGTGCCAGCAGTTCCGGAGGCTCTGGGGCCAACGTCCTGACTTTC.

The chain uses TRBV4-2 and TRBJ2-2, with D tentatively TRBD2 (6 bases). V lost 0 bases and J 5 bases, leaving 13 bases between the germline ends. Germline V gives CDR1 LGHNA, CDR2 YNFKEQ. There are 16 residues in the CDR3. The CDR3 loop is CASSQDLGLRTGELFF. The CDR3 coding sequence is TGTGCCAGCAGCCAAGATCTGGGACTCAGGACCGGGGAGCTGTTTTTT.

The chain carries TRBV7-2 and TRBJ2-5; the D gene could be TRBD1 or TRBD2 (5 bases each). CDR1 is SGHTA, CDR2 FQGNSA, per germline. The CDR3 runs 17 residues. V was clipped by 2 bases and J by 4 bases, with 20 bases between them. The CDR3 spells CASSLPGSGPRAETQYF. CDR3 in DNA: TGTGCCAGCAGCTTACCGGGTTCGGGACCTAGGGCAGAGACCCAGTACTTC.

The rearrangement links TRBV29-1 to TRBJ1-1; D is ambiguous. The germline V and J ends were trimmed by 3 bases and 1 base, with 9 bases remaining between them. The germline gives CDR1 SQVTM, CDR2 ANQGSEA. The length of the CDR3 is 13 residues. The CDR3, as DNA: TGCAGCGTTGAGAGGTCAGAGAACACTGAAGCTTTCTTT. Its protein is CSVERSENTEAFF.

The V gene is TRBV7-2, the J gene TRBJ1-5; perhaps TRBD1 as D (5 bases). Trimming left V 0 bases short and J 6 bases short, with 12 bases between. Germline V gene sequence: CDR1 SGHTA, CDR2 FQGNSA. This CDR3 comprises 15 residues. CDR3 coding DNA: TGTGCCAGCAGCTTAGCGTGGGGGGTGAGTCAGCCCCAGCATTTT. Encoded protein: CASSLAWGVSQPQHF.

The CDR3 is CASSSQGWNEQFF. DNA for the CDR3: TGTGCCAGCAGCTCACAGGGGTGGAATGAGCAGTTCTTC. The V gene is TRBV11-3, the J gene TRBJ2-1; 7 bases map to TRBD1. Germline V gene lookup returns CDR1 SGHNT and CDR2 YENEEA. Unmatched junction bases numbered 4, after V lost 4 bases and J lost 7 bases. This CDR3 is 13 amino acids long.

The DNA for the CDR3 is TGTGCCAGCAGCCCTACCGCAAAAGCTTTCTTT. It specifies CASSPTAKAFF. The rearrangement uses TRBV11-2 and TRBJ1-1; no definite D call. CDR1 and CDR2 from the germline V gene are SGHAT and FQNNGV. The CDR3 is 11 amino acids. Trimming took off 5 bases at V and 9 bases at J, with 10 bases between the two ends.

This clone was detected a few times. The chain has TRBV19 and TRBJ2-1, with 9 nucleotides matching TRBD1. Losses at the gene ends were 5 bases for V and 9 bases for J; bases not matched to a gene: 5. Germline CDR1 reads LNHDA; CDR2 reads SQIVND (reference sequence). The CDR3 length is 13 residues. The chain's CDR3 is CASSPDRGSEQFF. CDR3 DNA sequence: TGTGCCAGTAGTCCGGACAGGGGTAGTGAGCAGTTCTTC. The entire variable domain, with the rest obtained from reference TRBV19 and TRBJ2-1, is as follows: DGGITQSPKYLFRKEGQNVTLSCEQNLNHDAMYWYRQDPGQGLRLIYYSQIVNDFQKGDIAEGYSVSREKKESFPLTVTSAQKNPTAFYLCASSPDRGSEQFFGPGTRLTVL.

There are a few counts of this clone. J is TRBJ1-6 and V is TRBV7-2; a possible D gene is TRBD1 (6 bases). The ends were cut back, 5 bases at V and 7 bases at J, with 21 bases in the middle. This CDR3 has 17 residues. Germline V gives CDR1 SGHTA, CDR2 FQGNSA. CDR3 bases: TGTGCCAGCAGCCCTCCTTGGGGGGCGTCCGGGAATTCACCCCTCCACTTT. Amino acid sequence: CASSPPWGASGNSPLHF.

The CDR3 DNA reads as TGTGCCAGCAGCGCTGGACAGGCTGCCGAGCAGTACTTC. The encoded protein is CASSAGQAAEQYF. This rearrangement joins TRBV6-5 to TRBJ2-7; 7 bases map to TRBD1. The CDR3 is made up of 13 amino acids. With 6 bases clipped from V and 6 bases from J, the junction kept 8 bases outside the gene matches. Germline CDR1 MNHEY, CDR2 SVGAGI.

The chain carries TRBV11-2 and TRBJ2-1; a weak D match, TRBD1 (6 bases). The CDR3 contains 17 residues. Per the germline V gene, CDR1 is SGHAT and CDR2 is FQNNGV. V lost 5 bases to trimming and J lost 5 bases, with 22 bases between them. CDR3 DNA: TGTGCCAGCAGCCTTATTTACCCCCGGGACACCAACAATGAGCAGTTCTTC. This sequence encodes CASSLIYPRDTNNEQFF.

The chain is built from TRBV19 and TRBJ2-7; 10 nucleotides line up with TRBD2. Looked up from germline, CDR1 is LNHDA and CDR2 is SQIVND (reference sequence). V dropped 5 bases and J dropped 0; count of bases not matched to a gene: 4. The CDR3 spans 15 residues. The chain's CDR3 is CASSWASGSSYEQYF. Here the CDR3 DNA reads TGTGCCAGTAGTTGGGCTAGCGGGAGCTCCTACGAGCAGTACTTC. The full variable domain, with the rest looked up from reference TRBV19 and TRBJ2-7, is DGGITQSPKYLFRKEGQNVTLSCEQNLNHDAMYWYRQDPGQGLRLIYYSQIVNDFQKGDIAEGYSVSREKKESFPLTVTSAQKNPTAFYLCASSWASGSSYEQYFGPGTRLTVT.

The chain has TRBV28 and TRBJ1-4, with no clear D. Germline V gene lookup returns CDR1 MDHEN and CDR2 SYDVKM. The CDR3 sequence is 12 residues long. Trimming removed 6 bases from V and 7 bases from J, with 9 bases in between. This CDR3 is CASSPPSEKLFF. The CDR3 DNA follows: TGTGCCAGCAGCCCCCCGAGTGAAAAACTGTTTTTT.

CDR3 sequence: CASSFRRGDGYTF. The CDR3 nucleotides are TGTGCCAGCAGTTTCCGGCGGGGGGATGGCTACACCTTC. The rearrangement joins TRBV6-2 or TRBV6-3 to TRBJ1-2; D might be TRBD1 (5 bases). Germline CDR1 reads MNHEY; CDR2 reads SVGEGT. There are 13 residues in the CDR3. V lost 4 bases, J lost 6 bases, and 12 bases lay in between.

The chain recombines TRBV28 with TRBJ1-6; 7 bases map to TRBD1. V was pared by 4 bases and J by 5 bases, with 2 bases of the junction left unmatched. Germline V gene lookup returns CDR1 MDHEN and CDR2 SYDVKM. CDR3 length equals 14 residues. The CDR3 loop reads CASSWTGDNSPLHF. The CDR3 nucleotides are TGTGCCAGCAGTTGGACAGGCGATAATTCACCCCTCCACTTT.

The V call is TRBV11-2, the J call TRBJ2-1, with 7 bases lining up with TRBD2. The CDR3 spans 15 residues. J lost 6 bases, V lost 1 base, and 6 bases had no gene match. Germline V CDR1 and CDR2: SGHAT, FQNNGV. CDR3 amino acids: CASSLASGFRNEQFF. The CDR3 nucleotides are TGTGCCAGCAGCTTAGCTAGCGGTTTCCGCAATGAGCAGTTCTTC. Combining the CDR3 with reference TRBV11-2 and TRBJ2-1 gives the whole variable domain EAGVAQSPRYKIIEKRQSVAFWCNPISGHATLYWYQQILGQGPKLLIQFQNNGVVDDSQLPKDRFSAERLKGVDSTLKIQPAKLEDSAVYLCASSLASGFRNEQFFGPGTRLTVL.